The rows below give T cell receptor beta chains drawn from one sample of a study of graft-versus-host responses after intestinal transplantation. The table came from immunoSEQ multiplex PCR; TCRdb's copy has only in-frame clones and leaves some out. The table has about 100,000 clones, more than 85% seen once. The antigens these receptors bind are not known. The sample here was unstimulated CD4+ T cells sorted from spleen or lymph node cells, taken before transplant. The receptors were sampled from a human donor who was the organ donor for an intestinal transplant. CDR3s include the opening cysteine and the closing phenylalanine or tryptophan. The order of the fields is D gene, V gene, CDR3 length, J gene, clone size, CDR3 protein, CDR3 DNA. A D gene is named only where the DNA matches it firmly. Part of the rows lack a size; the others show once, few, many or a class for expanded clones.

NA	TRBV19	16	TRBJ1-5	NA	CASKLRTGDSNQPQHF	TGTGCCAGTAAACTTAGGACGGGTGATAGCAATCAGCCCCAGCATTTT
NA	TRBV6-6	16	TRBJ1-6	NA	CASSYSIGQFDSPLHF	TGTGCCAGCAGTTACTCGATAGGCCAGTTTGATTCACCCCTCCACTTT
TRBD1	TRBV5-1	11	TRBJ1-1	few	CASSWGQEAFF	TGCGCCAGCAGCTGGGGACAGGAAGCTTTCTTT
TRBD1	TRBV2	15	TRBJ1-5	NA	CASSGWDRTYQPQHF	TGTGCCAGCAGTGGTTGGGACAGGACCTATCAGCCCCAGCATTTT
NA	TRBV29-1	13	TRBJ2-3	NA	CSVEEGGVDTQYF	TGCAGCGTTGAAGAGGGCGGGGTAGATACGCAGTATTTT
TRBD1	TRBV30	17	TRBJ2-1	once	CAWSVSLGQRSYNEQFF	TGTGCCTGGAGTGTCTCTTTGGGACAGCGCTCCTACAATGAGCAGTTCTTC
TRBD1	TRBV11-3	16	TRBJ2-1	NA	CASSSGGTGAYNEQFF	TGTGCCAGCAGCTCAGGCGGGACAGGGGCCTACAATGAGCAGTTCTTC
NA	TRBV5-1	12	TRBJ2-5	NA	CASSLIGETQYF	TGCGCCAGCAGCTTGATAGGGGAGACCCAGTACTTC
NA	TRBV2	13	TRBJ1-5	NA	CASTIGTSQPQHF	TGTGCCAGCACCATCGGAACTAGTCAGCCCCAGCATTTT
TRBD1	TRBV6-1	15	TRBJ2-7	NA	CASSLRTGGGYEQYF	TGTGCCAGCAGCCTACGGACAGGGGGAGGATACGAGCAGTACTTC
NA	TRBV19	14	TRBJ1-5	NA	CASSVGLWGQPQHF	TGTGCCAGTAGTGTGGGGTTATGGGGACAGCCCCAGCATTTT
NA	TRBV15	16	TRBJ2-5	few	CATSRGDGGAVETQYF	TGTGCCACCAGCAGGGGTGATGGGGGGGCCGTGGAGACCCAGTACTTC
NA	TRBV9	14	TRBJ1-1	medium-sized	CASSAAGGSTEAFF	TGTGCCAGCAGCGCAGCCGGCGGGTCGACTGAAGCTTTCTTT
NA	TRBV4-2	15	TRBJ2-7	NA	CASSQGGASSYEQYF	TGTGCCAGCAGCCAAGGAGGGGCTAGCTCCTACGAGCAGTACTTC
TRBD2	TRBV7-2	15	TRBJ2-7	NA	CASSLASGGAYEQYF	TGTGCCAGCAGCTTAGCTAGCGGGGGGGCCTACGAGCAGTACTTC
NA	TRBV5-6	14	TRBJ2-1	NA	CASSLEFSYNEQFF	TGTGCCAGCAGCTTGGAGTTCTCCTACAATGAGCAGTTCTTC
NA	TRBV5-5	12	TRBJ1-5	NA	CASSLKGQPQHF	TGTGCCAGCAGCCTCAAGGGACAACCCCAGCATTTT
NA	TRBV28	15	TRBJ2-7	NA	CASSFLGGLLYEQYF	TGTGCCAGCAGTTTTTTAGGGGGTTTGTTATACGAGCAGTACTTC
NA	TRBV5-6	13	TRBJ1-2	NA	CASSRDTGFGYTF	TGTGCCAGCAGCCGAGATACAGGGTTCGGCTACACCTTC
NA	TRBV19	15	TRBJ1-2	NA	CATNGETAFDYGYTF	TGTGCCACCAACGGGGAGACGGCTTTCGACTATGGCTACACCTTC
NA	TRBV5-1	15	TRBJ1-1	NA	CASSLRTGIGTEAFF	TGCGCCAGCAGCCTTAGGACGGGGATCGGCACTGAAGCTTTCTTT
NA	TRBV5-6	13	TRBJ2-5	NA	CASSLWARETQYF	TGTGCCAGCAGCTTATGGGCAAGAGAGACCCAGTACTTC
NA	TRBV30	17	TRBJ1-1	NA	CAWSVRYQWTLNTEAFF	TGTGCCTGGAGTGTACGATATCAGTGGACGTTGAACACTGAAGCTTTCTTT
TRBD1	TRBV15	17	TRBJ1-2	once	CATSRVRNRGRDYGYTF	TGTGCCACCAGCAGAGTCCGGAACAGGGGGCGCGACTATGGCTACACCTTC
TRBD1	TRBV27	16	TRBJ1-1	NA	CASSDRDRRHATEAFF	TGTGCCAGCAGTGATCGGGACAGGAGACATGCGACTGAAGCTTTCTTT
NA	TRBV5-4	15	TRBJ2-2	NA	CASSLQGGRSGELFF	TGTGCCAGCAGCTTGCAGGGTGGAAGATCCGGGGAGCTGTTTTTT
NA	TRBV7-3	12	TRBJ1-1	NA	CASSRDGTEAFF	TGTGCCAGCAGCCGGGACGGGACGGAAGCTTTCTTT
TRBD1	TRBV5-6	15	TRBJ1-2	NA	CASSQGQGVVYGYTF	TGTGCCAGCAGCCAGGGACAGGGGGTGGTCTATGGCTACACCTTC
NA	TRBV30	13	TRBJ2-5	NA	CAWSLLDKETQYF	TGTGCCTGGAGTCTCCTTGATAAAGAGACCCAGTACTTC
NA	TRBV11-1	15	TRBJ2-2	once	CASSPLATPAGELFF	TGTGCCAGCAGCCCACTAGCTACTCCGGCCGGGGAGCTGTTTTTT
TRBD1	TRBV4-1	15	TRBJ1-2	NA	CASSQRRTGGQGYTF	TGCGCCAGCAGCCAAAGGAGGACAGGGGGTCAAGGCTACACCTTC
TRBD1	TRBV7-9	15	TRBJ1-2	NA	CASSHPGTGGYGYTF	TGTGCCAGCAGCCATCCCGGGACAGGGGGCTATGGCTACACCTTC
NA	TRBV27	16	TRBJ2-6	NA	CASIDRLGTGANVLTF	TGTGCCAGCATTGACAGATTGGGCACTGGGGCCAACGTCCTGACTTTC
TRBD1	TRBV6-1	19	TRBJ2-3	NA	CASSEAAPREQGKSVTQYF	TGTGCCAGCAGTGAAGCCGCTCCCAGGGAACAGGGGAAGTCTGTTACGCAGTATTTT
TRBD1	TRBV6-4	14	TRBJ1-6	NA	CASSDGTGGSPLHF	TGTGCCAGCAGTGACGGGACAGGGGGCTCACCCCTCCACTTT
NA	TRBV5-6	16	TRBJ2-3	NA	CASSLGAGVRTDTQYF	TGTGCCAGCAGCTTGGGAGCAGGGGTAAGAACAGATACGCAGTATTTT
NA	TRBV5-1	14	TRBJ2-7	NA	CASSLVAGVSEQYF	TGCGCCAGCAGCTTGGTGGCAGGGGTCAGCGAGCAGTACTTC
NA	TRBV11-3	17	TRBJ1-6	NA	CASSPRRVSSYNSPLHF	TGTGCCAGCAGCCCGAGGAGGGTAAGCTCCTATAATTCACCCCTCCACTTT
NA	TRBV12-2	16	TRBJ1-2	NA	CASRLIDRDANYGYTF	TGTGCAAGTCGCTTGATCGACAGGGACGCTAACTATGGCTACACCTTC
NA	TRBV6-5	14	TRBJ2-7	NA	CASSRNGGSDEQYF	TGTGCCAGCAGCCGGAACGGGGGCTCGGACGAGCAGTACTTC
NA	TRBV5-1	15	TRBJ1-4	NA	CASSLEKGNNEKLFF	TGCGCCAGCAGCTTGGAAAAGGGCAATAATGAAAAACTGTTTTTT
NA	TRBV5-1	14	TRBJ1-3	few	CASSLDNSGNTIYF	TGCGCCAGCAGCTTGGACAACTCTGGAAACACCATATATTTT
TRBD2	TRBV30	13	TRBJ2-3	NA	CAWSRGGTDTQYF	TGTGCCTGGTCGCGGGGGGGCACAGATACGCAGTATTTT
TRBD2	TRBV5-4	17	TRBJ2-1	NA	CASSLATGLAGGHEQFF	TGTGCCAGCAGCTTGGCTACGGGTCTAGCGGGGGGGCATGAGCAGTTCTTC
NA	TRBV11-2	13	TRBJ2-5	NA	CASSQGAKETQYF	TGTGCCAGCAGCCAGGGCGCAAAAGAGACCCAGTACTTC
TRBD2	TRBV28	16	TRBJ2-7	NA	CASSLNWASGLYEQYF	TGTGCCAGCAGCCTAAACTGGGCTAGCGGACTCTACGAGCAGTACTTC
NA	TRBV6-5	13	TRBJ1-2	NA	CASSRQGLGGYTF	TGTGCCAGCAGCCGTCAGGGTTTAGGTGGCTACACCTTC
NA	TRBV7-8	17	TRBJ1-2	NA	CASSLGGMLTTNYGYTF	TGTGCCAGCAGCTTAGGAGGGATGCTGACTACCAATTATGGCTACACCTTC
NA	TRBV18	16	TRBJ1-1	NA	CASLPGGGLINTEAFF	TGTGCCAGCCTCCCGGGTGGTGGGCTTATAAACACTGAAGCTTTCTTT
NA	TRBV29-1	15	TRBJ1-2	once	CSVSPPTGPNYGYTF	TGCAGCGTTTCACCCCCGACAGGCCCGAACTATGGCTACACCTTC
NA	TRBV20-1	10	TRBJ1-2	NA	CSARLTGYTF	TGCAGTGCTAGATTAACTGGCTACACCTTC